These 7 T cell receptor beta chains originate from one sample sequenced in a study of control samples from healthy donors and cancer patients. Some clones are missing from TCRdb's copy, which holds only in-frame ones; the method was immunoSEQ multiplex PCR. The table includes about 140,000 clones, over 85% detected once. The sequenced sample was blood. The receptors were sampled from a man younger than 45 in good health.

The chain combines TRBV25-1 with TRBJ1-6; 10 nucleotides match TRBD1. The ends lost 4 bases at V and 1 base at J; junction bases unmatched: 4. The CDR3 spans 17 residues. Germline values: CDR1 MGHDK, CDR2 SYGVNS. The chain's CDR3 is CASSARDRGSYNSPLHF. The CDR3 DNA reads TGTGCCAGCAGTGCCCGGGACAGGGGTTCCTATAATTCACCCCTCCACTTT.

V and J are TRBV6-5 and TRBJ1-1; D remains unclear. V dropped 2 bases and J dropped 1 base, with 8 bases sitting between them. The CDR3 length is 14 residues. Germline V CDR1 and CDR2: MNHEY, SVGAGI. CDR3 in amino acids: CASSYGSGNTEAFF. Written as DNA, the CDR3 is TGTGCCAGCAGTTACGGGTCAGGGAACACTGAAGCTTTCTTT.

The J gene is TRBJ2-2, the V gene TRBV10-3; 7 nucleotides agree with TRBD1. Per the germline V gene, CDR1 is ENHRY and CDR2 is SYGVKD. The CDR3 extends over 14 amino acids. Trimming took 3 bases from V and 6 from J; bases not matched to a gene: 4. The CDR3 loop reads CAISDSTGAGELFF. CDR3 nucleotides: TGTGCCATCAGTGACTCCACAGGGGCCGGGGAGCTGTTTTTT.

J is TRBJ1-2 and V is TRBV28; D is possibly TRBD1 (6 bases). Trimming left V 6 bases short and J 4 bases short, with 18 bases between. The CDR3 loop spans 15 amino acids. Germline lookup yields CDR1 MDHEN and CDR2 SYDVKM. The DNA of the CDR3 is TGTGCCAGCAGGACTCGGGCAGGGGCCACCTATGGCTACACCTTC. Residues: CASRTRAGATYGYTF.

This clone was counted once. V usage is TRBV6-5 and J usage is TRBJ1-4, with a weak D call TRBD1 (6 bases). With 6 bases removed from V and 10 bases from J, the gap between germline ends came to 12 bases. The CDR3 extends over 12 amino acids. Germline-derived CDR1 and CDR2 are MNHEY and SVGAGI. CDR3 sequence (DNA): TGTGCCAGCAGCTCGGAGGGGGGAAAACTGTTTTTT. This sequence encodes CASSSEGGKLFF.

The rearrangement uses TRBV2 and TRBJ1-5; D uncertain. The germline V and J ends were trimmed by 4 bases and 4 bases, with 14 bases remaining between them. Germline-derived CDR1 and CDR2 are SNHLY and FYNNEI. The CDR3 covers 15 residues. The CDR3 here is CASSGAVTTNQPQHF. CDR3 nucleotides: TGTGCCAGCAGTGGGGCGGTCACGACAAATCAGCCCCAGCATTTT.

The V call is TRBV7-2, the J call TRBJ1-2; D is perhaps TRBD1 (6 bases). V shed 1 base and J shed 2 bases, with 8 bases lying between them. This CDR3 has 14 amino acids. Germline values: CDR1 SGHTA, CDR2 FQGNSA. The CDR3 DNA is TGTGCCAGCAGCTTAGGTCAGGGGAACTATGGCTACACCTTC. Its translation: CASSLGQGNYGYTF.